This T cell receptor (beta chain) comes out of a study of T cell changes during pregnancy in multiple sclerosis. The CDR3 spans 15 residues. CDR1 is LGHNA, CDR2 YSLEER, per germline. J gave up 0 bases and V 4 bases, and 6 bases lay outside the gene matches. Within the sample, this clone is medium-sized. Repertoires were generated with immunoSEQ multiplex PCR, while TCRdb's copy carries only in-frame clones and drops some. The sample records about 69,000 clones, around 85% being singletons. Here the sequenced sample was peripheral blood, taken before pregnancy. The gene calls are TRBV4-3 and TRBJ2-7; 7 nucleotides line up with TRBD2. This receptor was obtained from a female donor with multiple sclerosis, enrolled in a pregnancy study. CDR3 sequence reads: CASSLSSGYSYEQYF. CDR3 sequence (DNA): TGCGCCAGCAGCCTAAGTAGCGGGTACTCCTACGAGCAGTACTTC.